These 20 T cell receptor beta chains share one sample of origin, sequenced in a study of Graves' ophthalmopathy and Graves' hyperthyroidism listed by TCRdb under 2018. Instrument on record: Illumina HiSeq 2000. For repertoire sequencing, TCR beta CDR3 regions were amplified from RNA transcripts. The first round of RT-PCR was done with HTBI primers and the Qiagen OneStep RT-PCR kit, and was followed by a second round of multiplex PCR, then size selection and purification. TCRdb took the public reads, trimmed them with fastp at Q25, ran MiXCR for clone calling and kept in-frame beta chains. Rows merge per CDR3 protein into single entries with the most common DNA and genes. For this sample the table gives about 550,000 distinct CDR3 sequences, of which 35% to 45% were detected only once. The top ten clonotypes cover about 4.6% of the sample. Source material: peripheral blood or thyroid tissue (not recorded which). The receptors originated from an adult man with Graves' hyperthyroidism.

This clonotype appeared many times. This chain links TRBV11-2 with TRBJ1-2; D gene unclear. CDR1 SGHAT and CDR2 FQNNGV come from the germline V gene. Trimming shortened V by 5 bases and J by 0 bases, and 13 bases separated the two germline ends. The CDR3 length is 15 residues. CDR3 sequence (DNA): TGTGCCAGCAGCACCCTTGCGCTAGCTAACTATGGCTACACCTTC. Its translation: CASSTLALANYGYTF.

This clonotype occurred many times. This chain connects TRBV7-9 to TRBJ2-7, with TRBD1 matching over 9 bases. Germline loops: CDR1 SEHNR, CDR2 FQNEAQ (reference sequence). This CDR3 contains 14 residues. The junction had 5 bases not matched to a gene; V was cut back by 5 bases and J by 3 bases. CDR3 in DNA: TGTGCCAGCAGCCGTGGGGACAGGGTCTACGAGCAGTACTTC. It codes for CASSRGDRVYEQYF.

This clonotype was seen many times. The CDR3 reads CASSEPGREASNSPLHF. CDR3 DNA sequence: TGTGCCAGCAGTGAACCAGGGAGGGAGGCCTCTAATTCACCCCTCCACTTT. The rearrangement joins TRBV2 to TRBJ1-6, with TRBD1 as a possible D gene (5 bases). V was clipped by 2 bases and J by 6 bases, with 17 bases between them. CDR1 and CDR2 from the germline V gene are SNHLY and FYNNEI. The CDR3 covers 17 residues. The entire variable domain, with the rest obtained from reference TRBV2 and TRBJ1-6, is as follows: EPEVTQTPSHQVTQMGQEVILRCVPISNHLYFYWYRQILGQKVEFLVSFYNNEISEKSEIFDDQFSVERPDGSNFTLKIRSTKLEDSAMYFCASSEPGREASNSPLHFGNGTRLTVT.

In this sample, this clonotype turned up many times. This chain uses TRBV29-1 with TRBJ1-1; D may be TRBD1 (5 bases). The CDR3 is made up of 12 amino acids. Trimming took 2 bases from V and 6 from J, leaving 10 bases between them. Germline V gives CDR1 SQVTM, CDR2 ANQGSEA. The CDR3: CSVEWGTPEAFF. CDR3 in DNA: TGCAGCGTTGAATGGGGGACTCCTGAAGCTTTCTTT.

V gene TRBV5-6 combines with J gene TRBJ2-1; possible D gene TRBD2, 6 bases. The ends were cut back, 4 bases at V and 7 bases at J, with 15 bases in the middle. The CDR3 is made up of 14 amino acids. From germline, CDR1 is SGHDT and CDR2 YYEEEE. CDR3 coding DNA: TGTGCCAGCAGCCAAGGAGGGAGGTGGAATGAGCAGTTCTTC. It is translated as CASSQGGRWNEQFF.

The chain employs TRBV7-9 and TRBJ1-1; 11 bases are a match to TRBD1. Trimming at V came to 5 bases and at J to 7 bases, leaving 6 bases not matched to a gene. CDR1 is SEHNR and CDR2 is FQNEAQ in the germline V gene (reference sequence). This CDR3 comprises 14 residues. The CDR3 loop reads CASSAWTGGSEAFF. The CDR3 DNA reads as TGTGCCAGCAGCGCCTGGACAGGGGGCAGTGAAGCTTTCTTT.

This chain uses TRBV29-1 with TRBJ2-3; no clear D. V gave up 3 bases and J gave up 2 bases, with 6 bases separating them. The CDR3 runs to 12 residues. CDR1 is SQVTM, CDR2 ANQGSEA, per germline. CDR3 DNA sequence: TGCAGCGTTGATCCAGACACAGATACGCAGTATTTT. Encoded protein: CSVDPDTDTQYF.

This clonotype was picked up many times. The rearrangement joins TRBV5-1 to TRBJ1-2; maybe TRBD1 (5 bases). From germline, CDR1 is SGHRS and CDR2 YFSETQ. Trimming shortened V by 8 bases and J by 0 bases, and 11 bases separated the two germline ends. The CDR3 is made up of 13 amino acids. CDR3 loop: CASTGTANYGYTF. In nucleotides, the CDR3 is TGCGCCAGTACAGGAACAGCTAACTATGGCTACACCTTC.

This clonotype occurred a few times. The chain combines TRBV2 with TRBJ1-5; tentative D call: TRBD1 (6 bases). The CDR3 loop spans 15 amino acids. The germline CDR1 and CDR2 sequences are SNHLY and FYNNEI. V was cut by 1 base and J by 3 bases, with 10 bases left in between. In DNA, the CDR3 is TGTGCCAGCAGTGAAGGGGGGCTGATCAATCAGCCCCAGCATTTT. This codes for CASSEGGLINQPQHF.

This clonotype has at least ten counts. The chain carries TRBV14 and TRBJ1-1; D is ambiguous. The germline V and J ends were trimmed by 3 bases and 0 bases, with 8 bases remaining between them. The CDR3 loop spans 14 amino acids. Germline lookup yields CDR1 SGHDN and CDR2 FVKESK. This CDR3 is CASSQGILNTEAFF. Here the CDR3 DNA reads TGTGCCAGCAGCCAGGGAATTCTGAACACTGAAGCTTTCTTT.

This clonotype has only a few counts. This chain uses TRBV3-1 with TRBJ2-7; D possibly corresponds to TRBD2 (5 bases). The CDR3 is 17 residues long. CDR1 and CDR2 (germline): LGHDT, YNNKEL (reference sequence). Trimming removed 3 bases from V and 3 bases from J, with 21 bases in between. CDR3 nucleotides: TGTGCCAGCAGCCACCCAAGAGAACGTCCCGGGATCTACGAGCAGTACTTC. Its protein product is CASSHPRERPGIYEQYF.

This clonotype was recorded only once. This sequence may be a read error, since a much larger clone differs from it by one base. The chain recombines TRBV7-6 with TRBJ2-2, with 7 bases lining up with TRBD1. Germline assignment: CDR1 SGHVS and CDR2 FNYEAQ. This CDR3 region has 15 residues. The CDR3 nucleotides are TGTGCCAGCAGCTCCCGGGACAGCAACACCGAGGAGCTGTTTTTT. Translated, it gives CASSSRDSNTEELFF.

V and J are TRBV20-1 and TRBJ2-7; 10 bases line up with TRBD2. The DNA matches TRBJ2-1 better at its end, which makes the J call doubtful. The CDR3 covers 13 residues. The germline V gene encodes CDR1 DFQATT and CDR2 SNEGSKA (reference sequence). The CDR3 loop reads CSATASGRNEQFF. CDR3 bases: TGCAGTGCTACGGCTAGCGGGAGAAATGAGCAGTTCTTC.

This clonotype turned up a few times. The gene calls are TRBV27 and TRBJ2-7; 7 bases are a match to TRBD2. V was pared by 5 bases and J by 6 bases, with 16 bases of the junction left unmatched. The CDR3 sequence is 16 residues long. CDR1 is MNHEY and CDR2 is SMNVEV in the germline V gene (reference sequence). CDR3 nucleotides: TGTGCCAGCAGTAGGAGCAGCGGACTAGTCTTTTCCGAGCAGTACTTC. Translation: CASSRSSGLVFSEQYF.

There are many counts of this clonotype. The chain uses TRBV10-3 and TRBJ1-1, with D possibly being TRBD1 (6 bases). Per the germline V gene, CDR1 is ENHRY and CDR2 is SYGVKD. V was cut by 6 bases and J by 2 bases, with 10 bases left in between. This CDR3 has 13 residues. CDR3 amino acids: CAIRVTGNTEAFF. The CDR3 nucleotides are TGTGCCATCAGGGTGACAGGAAACACTGAAGCTTTCTTT.

This clonotype was seen many times. The chain employs TRBV5-4 and TRBJ2-5; either TRBD1 or TRBD2 may fit D (6 bases each). This CDR3 region has 14 residues. Germline V gene sequence: CDR1 SGHNT, CDR2 YYREEE (reference sequence). V was clipped by 4 bases and J by 0 bases, with 10 bases between them. CDR3: CASSLGGDQETQYF. Here the CDR3 DNA reads TGTGCCAGCAGCCTCGGGGGCGACCAAGAGACCCAGTACTTC.

This clonotype has just a few counts. The junction departs from germline at one end; a sequencing error may be responsible. The V gene is TRBV4-1, the J gene TRBJ1-1; possible D gene TRBD1, 6 bases. Germline lookup yields CDR1 MGHRA and CDR2 YSYEKL. The CDR3 is made up of 16 amino acids. The CDR3 region has the DNA TGTGCCAGCAGCCAAGTTCCGGGGGCGGGGAACACTGAAGCTTTCTTT. This gives the protein CASSQVPGAGNTEAFF.

In regard to this clonotype: Possible read error: a much larger clone is one base away. Likely a read error: the CDR3 ends without its conserved phenylalanine or tryptophan. The chain joins TRBV12-3 or TRBV12-4 to TRBJ2-5; D gene unclear. Deletions cut 2 bases from V and 1 base from J, with 11 bases between. The CDR3 is made up of 15 amino acids. The CDR3 loop is CASSLRQSLQETQYL. The CDR3 DNA sequence: TGTGCCAGCAGTTTACGTCAGAGCCTCCAAGAGACCCAGTACCTC.

This clonotype was seen a single time. V is TRBV24-1 and J is TRBJ2-7; TRBD1 agrees at 7 bases. This CDR3 is built from 14 residues. V lost 2 bases and J lost 5; bases outside the gene matches: 5. Germline CDR1 reads KGHDR; CDR2 reads SFDVKD. In DNA form, the CDR3 reads TGTGCCACCAGTGATTCGACAGGGTCCGACGAGCAGTACTTC. This translates into CATSDSTGSDEQYF.

This clonotype showed up many times. The chain is built from TRBV29-1 and TRBJ1-4, with a possible D match to TRBD1 (6 bases). This CDR3 is 14 amino acids long. Germline V lookup: CDR1 SQVTM, CDR2 ANQGSEA. With 4 bases removed from V and 3 bases from J, the gap between germline ends came to 12 bases. The CDR3 DNA reads TGCAGCGTTGGCACAGGGAAAGCTAATGAAAAACTGTTTTTT. Translated, it gives CSVGTGKANEKLFF.